Below, one T cell receptor (beta chain) is given with its context. Original analysis: Estimated nucleated cell counts came from reference gene primer amplification. Some clones are missing from TCRdb's copy, which holds only in-frame ones; the method was immunoSEQ multiplex PCR. V and J calls and clone size are copied from that table; D and trimming were computed from the DNA. The profile shows 180,000 or so clones, around 87% of them singletons. These data are taken from a study of blood T cell repertoires in COVID-19. Study-level background: Some COVID-19 samples were acute and others convalescent; all came from the United States, Italy and Spain. T cells, B-cell-depleted T cells, or PBMCs provided the cDNA or gDNA that served as material.

The CDR3 contains 12 residues. Deletions cut 7 bases from V and 5 bases from J, with 8 bases between. In germline, CDR1 is MDHEN, CDR2 SYDVKM. The rearrangement links TRBV28 to TRBJ1-4, with D unclear. This receptor was identified in a young man with active or convalescent COVID-19. What was sequenced was peripheral blood. This chain's CDR3 is CASNNGNEKLFF. The DNA of the CDR3 is TGTGCCAGCAACAACGGGAATGAAAAACTGTTTTTT. Supplemented by reference TRBV28 and TRBJ1-4, the full variable domain reads DVKVTQSSRYLVKRTGEKVFLECVQDMDHENMFWYRQDPGLGLRLIYFSYDVKMKEKGDIPEGYSVSREKKERFSLILESASTNQTSMYLCASNNGNEKLFFGSGTQLSVL.